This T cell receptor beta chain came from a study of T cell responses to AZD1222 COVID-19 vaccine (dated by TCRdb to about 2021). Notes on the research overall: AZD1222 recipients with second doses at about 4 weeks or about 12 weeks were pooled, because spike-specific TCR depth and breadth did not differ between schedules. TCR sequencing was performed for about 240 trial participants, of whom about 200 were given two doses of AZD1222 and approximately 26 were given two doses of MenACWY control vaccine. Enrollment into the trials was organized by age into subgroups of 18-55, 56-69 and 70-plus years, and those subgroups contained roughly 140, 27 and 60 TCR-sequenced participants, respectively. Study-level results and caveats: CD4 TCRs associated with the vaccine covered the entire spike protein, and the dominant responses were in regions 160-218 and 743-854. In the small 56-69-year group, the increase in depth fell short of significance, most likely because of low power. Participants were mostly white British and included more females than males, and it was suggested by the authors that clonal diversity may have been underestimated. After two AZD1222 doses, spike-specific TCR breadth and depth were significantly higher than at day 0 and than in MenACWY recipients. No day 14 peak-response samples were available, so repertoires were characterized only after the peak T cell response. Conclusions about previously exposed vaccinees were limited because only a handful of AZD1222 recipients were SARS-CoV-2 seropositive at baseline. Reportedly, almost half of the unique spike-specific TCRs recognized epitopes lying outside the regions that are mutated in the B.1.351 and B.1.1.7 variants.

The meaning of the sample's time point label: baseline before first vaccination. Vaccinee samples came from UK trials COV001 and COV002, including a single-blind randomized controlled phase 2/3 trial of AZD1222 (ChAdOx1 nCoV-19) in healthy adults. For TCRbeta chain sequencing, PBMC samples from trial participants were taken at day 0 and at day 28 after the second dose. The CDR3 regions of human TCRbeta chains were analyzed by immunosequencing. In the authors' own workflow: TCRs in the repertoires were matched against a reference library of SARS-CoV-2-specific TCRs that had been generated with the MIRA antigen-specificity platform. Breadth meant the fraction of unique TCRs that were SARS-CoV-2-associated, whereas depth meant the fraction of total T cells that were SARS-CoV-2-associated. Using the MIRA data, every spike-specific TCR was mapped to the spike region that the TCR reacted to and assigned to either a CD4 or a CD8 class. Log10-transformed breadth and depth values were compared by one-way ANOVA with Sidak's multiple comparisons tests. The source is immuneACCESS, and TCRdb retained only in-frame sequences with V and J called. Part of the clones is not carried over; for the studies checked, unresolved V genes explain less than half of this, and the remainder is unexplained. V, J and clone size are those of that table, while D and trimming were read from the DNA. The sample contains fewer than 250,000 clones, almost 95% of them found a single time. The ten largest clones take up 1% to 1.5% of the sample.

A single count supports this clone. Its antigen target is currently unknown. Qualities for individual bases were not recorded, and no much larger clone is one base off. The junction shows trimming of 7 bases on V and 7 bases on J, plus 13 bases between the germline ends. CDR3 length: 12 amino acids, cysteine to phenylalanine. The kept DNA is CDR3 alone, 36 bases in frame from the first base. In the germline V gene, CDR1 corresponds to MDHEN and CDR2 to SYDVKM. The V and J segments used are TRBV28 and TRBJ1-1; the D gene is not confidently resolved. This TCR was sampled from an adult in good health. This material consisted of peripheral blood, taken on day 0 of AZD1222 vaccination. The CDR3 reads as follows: CASNLDGLEAFF. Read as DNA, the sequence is TGTGCCAGCAACTTGGACGGTCTTGAAGCTTTCTTT.